The source of this T cell receptor beta chain is a study of shared clonotypes between healthy human individuals. Study overall: CD8 memory received one plate per donor, CD8 naive two, CD4 memory three and CD4 naive three. Findings and limits, study-wide: Clonotype sharing across several donors was observed for roughly 5% of naive CD4 clonotypes.

All the donors were Caucasian adults who lived in Nashville, Tennessee. V lost 11 bases to trimming and J lost 9 bases; unmatched junction nucleotides: 5. The CDR3 sequence is 12 residues long. Germline V gene sequence: CDR1 SEHNR, CDR2 FQNEAQ (reference sequence). Concerning this clone itself: Its antigen is not known.

Using immunoSEQ multiplex PCR, the repertoire was profiled, and TCRdb retains in-frame clones only, with some absent. The sample yields around 2.5 million clones, 93% seen once. The source of this sequence is a man between 18 and 35 years old in good health. Some clones in this sample may be carry-over from other donors' samples. Sequenced material: naive CD4+ T cells from PBMCs. Subset noted: CD45RA+ positively selected. The chain employs TRBV7-9 and TRBJ1-6, with 9 bases fitting TRBD1. CDR3 region: CAAGTGLSPLHF. CDR3 bases: TGTGCCGCAGGGACAGGGCTTTCACCCCTCCACTTT.